This TCR beta chain was captured by sequencing in a study of monozygotic twins with inflammatory bowel disease. General observations from the study: Compared with healthy co-twins, IBD patients showed reduced TCRbeta repertoire diversity by inverse Simpson. Sharing of clonotypes with others was lower in IBD patients than in healthy twins, and this was especially so with disease activity.

With respect to this clonotype: Its antigen is not known.

Each donor supplied around 2.3 ml of blood. Isolation of total RNA was performed on whole blood, with no prior T cell sorting. The germline CDR1 and CDR2 sequences are SQVTM and ANQGSEA. The CDR3 is made up of 13 amino acids. For each CDR3 protein, TCRdb gives one entry from its re-call of the 5' RACE reads, without DNA. The listing records a few hundred thousand distinct CDR3 sequences. The specimen sequenced was blood. The rearrangement links TRBV29-1 to TRBJ1-4; TCRdb's D call, TRBD1, is unchecked because there is no DNA. The TCR was taken from a human donor with ulcerative colitis or Crohn's disease, or a healthy co-twin of an affected twin (not recorded which). The CDR3 reads CSVDVGQTEKLFF.